Listed here are 26 T cell receptor beta chains from one sample, sequenced in a study of blood T cell repertoires in COVID-19. Clones were sequenced by immunoSEQ multiplex PCR, and TCRdb holds only the in-frame ones, with some missing. The sample lists 250,000 or so clones, around nine tenths occurring once. Sequencing was performed on PBMCs or T cells enriched from blood (not recorded which). These receptors came from a young woman who had recovered from COVID-19.

The chain is built from TRBV27 and TRBJ2-7; TRBD2 matches 7 bases. V lost 5 bases to trimming and J lost 1 base; unmatched junction nucleotides: 5. There are 14 residues in the CDR3. CDR1 is MNHEY, CDR2 SMNVEV, per germline (reference sequence). CDR3 amino acids: CASSPNGGSYEQYF. The CDR3, as DNA: TGTGCCAGCAGTCCCAACGGGGGGTCCTACGAGCAGTACTTC.

The chain recombines TRBV3-1 (or the pseudogene TRBV3-2) with TRBJ2-6; TRBD2 aligns across 15 bases. From germline, CDR1 is LGHDT and CDR2 YNNKEL (reference sequence). The trim removed 2 bases at V and 0 bases at J, leaving 5 bases unmatched. The length of the CDR3 is 20 residues. The CDR3 nucleotides are TGTGCCAGCAGCCAACCGGGACTAGCGGGGGGTAACTCTGGGGCCAACGTCCTGACTTTC. Amino acid sequence: CASSQPGLAGGNSGANVLTF.

The chain is built from TRBV7-8 and TRBJ1-1; a weak D match, TRBD1 (6 bases). Trimming shortened V by 0 bases and J by 3 bases, and 11 bases separated the two germline ends. From germline, CDR1 is SGHVS and CDR2 FQNEAQ. CDR3 length: 15 residues. CDR3 nucleotide sequence: TGTGCCAGCAGCTTAGCGCGGGGGCGGGACACTGAAGCTTTCTTT. Translation gives CASSLARGRDTEAFF.

The rearrangement links TRBV6-2 or TRBV6-3 to TRBJ2-7; perhaps TRBD2 as D (6 bases). From germline, CDR1 is MNHEY and CDR2 SVGEGT. V lost 5 bases to trimming and J lost 4 bases, with 9 bases between them. The CDR3 has 12 residues. This CDR3 reads CASSNGGYEQYF. CDR3 bases: TGTGCCAGCAGTAATGGAGGGTACGAGCAGTACTTC.

The rearrangement uses TRBV11-2 and TRBJ1-1; D is perhaps TRBD1 (5 bases). V was cut by 4 bases and J by 5 bases, with 14 bases left in between. This CDR3 region has 14 residues. The germline gives CDR1 SGHAT, CDR2 FQNNGV. The CDR3 coding sequence is TGTGCCAGCAGCTCCAGGCGCGGGGGGACTGAAGCTTTCTTT. Translating it yields CASSSRRGGTEAFF.

This rearrangement joins TRBV28 to TRBJ2-1; a weak D match, TRBD1 (6 bases). This CDR3 comprises 15 residues. Trimming removed 3 bases at V and 13 bases at J, with 22 bases between. The germline V gene encodes CDR1 MDHEN and CDR2 SYDVKM. The CDR3 coding sequence is TGTGCCAGCAGTTTCCCCTCGGACAGAGGCGGATTACAGTTCTTC. Amino acid sequence: CASSFPSDRGGLQFF.

The V gene is TRBV13, the J gene TRBJ2-7, with D perhaps TRBD2 (7 bases). The CDR3 has 15 residues. V was clipped by 4 bases and J by 2 bases, with 15 bases between them. In germline, CDR1 is PRHDT, CDR2 FYEKMQ (reference sequence). The CDR3 sequence is CASSSGRGPAYEQYF. CDR3 DNA: TGTGCCAGCAGCTCAGGGCGGGGGCCCGCCTACGAGCAGTACTTC.

The chain links TRBV5-6 to TRBJ1-3, with 9 bases aligning to TRBD1. Germline V gives CDR1 SGHDT, CDR2 YYEEEE. Losses at the gene ends were 3 bases for V and 7 bases for J; bases not matched to a gene: 11. The length of the CDR3 is 16 residues. The CDR3 loop reads CASSSGVQGARNTIYF. The CDR3, as DNA: TGTGCCAGCAGCTCCGGGGTACAGGGGGCGCGGAACACCATATATTTT. Supplemented by reference TRBV5-6 and TRBJ1-3, the full variable domain reads DAGVTQSPTHLIKTRGQQVTLRCSPKSGHDTVSWYQQALGQGPQFIFQYYEEEERQRGNFPDRFSGHQFPNYSSELNVNALLLGDSALYLCASSSGVQGARNTIYFGEGSWLTVV.

This chain joins TRBV9 and TRBJ2-7; 8 nucleotides align to TRBD1. With V trimmed by 0 bases and J by 5 bases, 4 bases remained unmatched. Germline CDR1 reads SGDLS; CDR2 reads YYNGEE. The CDR3 totals 14 residues. The CDR3 reads CASSVDPGGHEQYF. CDR3 coding DNA: TGTGCCAGCAGCGTAGATCCAGGGGGCCACGAGCAGTACTTC.

V is TRBV4-1 and J is TRBJ2-2; 12 positions agree with TRBD2. The germline V gene encodes CDR1 MGHRA and CDR2 YSYEKL. J was trimmed by 7 bases and V by 2 bases; bases with no gene match: 5. The CDR3 totals 16 residues. The CDR3 protein is CASSQLAGGLGGELFF. In nucleotides, the CDR3 is TGCGCCAGCAGCCAACTAGCGGGGGGGCTTGGCGGGGAGCTGTTTTTT.

The chain couples TRBV29-1 to TRBJ1-5; D perhaps matches TRBD1 (6 bases). The germline V and J ends were trimmed by 7 bases and 5 bases, with 18 bases remaining between them. There are 14 residues in the CDR3. Germline-derived CDR1 and CDR2 are SQVTM and ANQGSEA. The CDR3 region is CSARAGQNDQPQHF. As DNA, the CDR3 is TGCAGCGCCCGGGCAGGACAGAATGATCAGCCCCAGCATTTT.

V is TRBV7-3 and J is TRBJ2-2; TRBD2 matches at 11 bases. The CDR3 runs to 15 residues. V was pared by 5 bases and J by 7 bases, with 6 bases of the junction left unmatched. CDR1 is SGHTA, CDR2 FQGTGA, per germline. In DNA, the CDR3 is TGTGCCAGCAGCACTACTAGCGGGAGTGACGGGGAGCTGTTTTTT. The encoded protein is CASSTTSGSDGELFF.

In DNA form, the CDR3 reads TGTGCCAGCAGCTTAGTCGGACAGGGGCTTCTCCAAGAGACCCAGTACTTC. Its translation is CASSLVGQGLLQETQYF. The chain joins TRBV7-9 to TRBJ2-5, with 9 nucleotides matching TRBD1. The V segment lost 1 base and the J segment 1 base; nucleotides outside the gene matches: 7. Germline loops: CDR1 SEHNR, CDR2 FQNEAQ (reference sequence). The CDR3 is made up of 17 amino acids.

The chain links TRBV4-1 to TRBJ2-7, with a possible D match to TRBD1 (6 bases). The CDR3 has 16 amino acids. Germline V lookup: CDR1 MGHRA, CDR2 YSYEKL. Trimming took 6 bases from V and 6 from J, leaving 24 bases between them. CDR3 protein: CASSRSGNRDSREQYF. CDR3 nucleotide sequence: TGCGCCAGCAGTCGTTCCGGAAACAGGGATTCTCGCGAGCAGTACTTC.

The genes are TRBV30 and TRBJ2-2; tentatively, D is TRBD2 (6 bases). Germline loops: CDR1 GTSNPN, CDR2 SVGIG (reference sequence). The CDR3 extends over 14 amino acids. V was clipped by 2 bases and J by 4 bases, with 11 bases between them. CDR3 loop: CAWSMGLSTGELFF. The DNA for the CDR3 is TGTGCCTGGAGTATGGGACTTAGCACCGGGGAGCTGTTTTTT.

V and J are TRBV11-3 and TRBJ2-1; 13 bases are shared with TRBD2. Looked up from germline, CDR1 is SGHNT and CDR2 is YENEEA. The CDR3 consists of 15 residues. V shed 4 bases and J 7 bases; nucleotides not matched to a gene: 4. CDR3 amino acids: CASSSGTSGVNEQFF. In nucleotides, the CDR3 is TGTGCCAGCAGCTCAGGGACTAGCGGGGTAAATGAGCAGTTCTTC.

This clone was observed a handful of times. The chain is built from TRBV3-1 (or the pseudogene TRBV3-2) and TRBJ2-1, with 10 bases aligning to TRBD1. The J segment lost 5 bases and the V segment lost 3 bases, leaving 4 bases of the junction unmatched. This CDR3 region has 15 residues. The V gene's germline CDR1 is LGHDT and CDR2 YNNKEL (reference sequence). In nucleotides, the CDR3 is TGTGCCAGCAGCCAGGACAGGGGGTTCCACAATGAGCAGTTCTTC. This sequence encodes CASSQDRGFHNEQFF.

V gene TRBV15 combines with J gene TRBJ2-7; 12 nucleotides match TRBD1. The CDR3 covers 17 residues. Trimming removed 4 bases from V and 0 bases from J; junction bases left unmatched: 7. Germline assignment: CDR1 LNHNV and CDR2 YYDKDF (reference sequence). The CDR3 DNA follows: TGTGCCACCAGCAAAGGGGGACAGGGGGCTCACTCCTACGAGCAGTACTTC. It specifies CATSKGGQGAHSYEQYF.

The chain employs TRBV7-2 and TRBJ1-1, with 10 nucleotides matching TRBD1. V shed 4 bases and J 0 bases; nucleotides not matched to a gene: 5. CDR1 and CDR2 (germline): SGHTA, FQGNSA. This CDR3 region has 16 residues. CDR3 region: CASSSTGTGVNTEAFF. CDR3 nucleotides: TGTGCCAGCAGCTCGACCGGGACAGGGGTGAACACTGAAGCTTTCTTT. The variable domain in full, with the rest retrieved from reference TRBV7-2 and TRBJ1-1, is GAGVSQSPSNKVTEKGKDVELRCDPISGHTALYWYRQSLGQGLEFLIYFQGNSAPDKSGLPSDRFSAERTGGSVSTLTIQRTQQEDSAVYLCASSSTGTGVNTEAFFGQGTRLTVV.

CDR3: CAGTARGFFPGELFF. The CDR3, as DNA: TGTGCCGGTACCGCGCGGGGTTTTTTCCCCGGGGAGCTGTTTTTT. This rearrangement joins TRBV19 to TRBJ2-2, with D possibly being TRBD2 (6 bases). V lost 11 bases and J lost 6, with 22 bases in between. The CDR3 spans 15 residues. CDR1 LNHDA and CDR2 SQIVND come from the germline V gene (reference sequence).

The chain joins TRBV30 to TRBJ1-1, with D perhaps matching TRBD1 (5 bases). The CDR3 extends over 14 amino acids. Germline values: CDR1 GTSNPN, CDR2 SVGIG (reference sequence). The V and J ends lost 0 bases and 5 bases respectively, with 13 bases between them. As DNA, the CDR3 is TGTGCCTGGAGTGTCAGCGTCCGGGGGACTGAAGCTTTCTTT. Encoded protein: CAWSVSVRGTEAFF.

The chain employs TRBV24-1 and TRBJ2-1; perhaps TRBD2 as D (5 bases). Looked up from germline, CDR1 is KGHDR and CDR2 is SFDVKD. Trimming removed 4 bases from V and 3 bases from J, with 12 bases in between. The CDR3 is 15 amino acids. The CDR3: CATSEEGPNYNEQFF. In DNA, the CDR3 is TGTGCCACCAGTGAAGAGGGTCCCAACTACAATGAGCAGTTCTTC.

This clone was counted between two and nine times. The chain couples TRBV5-1 to TRBJ1-1; 8 bases map to TRBD1. Germline V gene sequence: CDR1 SGHRS, CDR2 YFSETQ. The V and J ends lost 5 bases and 5 bases, in that order; junction bases with no gene match: 8. The CDR3 consists of 14 residues. The CDR3 nucleotides are TGCGCCAGCAGAGAACACAGGGGGGATACTGAAGCTTTCTTT. Protein product: CASREHRGDTEAFF. The whole variable domain, remainder taken from reference TRBV5-1 and TRBJ1-1, is KAGVTQTPRYLIKTRGQQVTLSCSPISGHRSVSWYQQTPGQGLQFLFEYFSETQRNKGNFPGRFSGRQFSNSRSEMNVSTLELGDSALYLCASREHRGDTEAFFGQGTRLTVV.

The chain has TRBV5-1 and TRBJ1-1, with a tentative D call TRBD1 (5 bases). V was pared by 2 bases and J by 3 bases, with 11 bases between. In germline, CDR1 is SGHRS, CDR2 YFSETQ. The CDR3 covers 14 residues. The CDR3 bases are TGCGCCAGCAGCTTTAGGGGTGGGGACACTGAAGCTTTCTTT. Translation gives CASSFRGGDTEAFF.

This chain connects TRBV10-1 to TRBJ2-3; 8 bases align to TRBD2. The V segment lost 3 bases and the J segment 1 base; nucleotides outside the gene matches: 6. This CDR3 comprises 16 residues. CDR1 is WNHNN and CDR2 is SYGVQD in the germline V gene (reference sequence). In nucleotides, the CDR3 is TGCGCCAGCAGTGAAGCAAAAGCGGGGGGCACAGATACGCAGTATTTT. Translating gives CASSEAKAGGTDTQYF.

The V and J genes are TRBV28 and TRBJ2-7, with 7 bases that match TRBD2. This CDR3 is 12 amino acids long. Germline values: CDR1 MDHEN, CDR2 SYDVKM. V was pared by 5 bases and J by 7 bases, with 5 bases of the junction left unmatched. CDR3 coding DNA: TGTGCCAGCAGTACCTGGGGGGGGGAGCAGTACTTC. Protein product: CASSTWGGEQYF.